Here is one TCR beta chain with its context. The sample is drawn from a study of blood T cells in healthy people across ages. V dropped 7 bases and J dropped 1; count of bases not matched to a gene: 10. Germline CDR1 MNHEY, CDR2 SVGEGT. The CDR3 has 16 residues. For the second PCR, which ran for roughly 6 to 11 cycles, a sample-barcoded 5' primer and a J-beta primer mix were used. Each CDR3 protein gets one entry after TCRdb re-called the 5' RACE reads with MiXCR. The sample yields roughly 800,000 distinct CDR3 sequences, nearly 60% seen once. The clonotype comes from a man aged 25-45 years in good health. Sequencing used blood. The rearrangement joins TRBV6-2 or TRBV6-3 to TRBJ1-1, with 9 bases fitting TRBD1. Here the CDR3 reads CASTDWWTGENTEAFF. CDR3 in DNA: TGTGCCAGCACCGACTGGTGGACAGGGGAGAACACTGAAGCTTTCTTT.